This T cell receptor (beta chain) originates from a study of identical twins. Germline-derived CDR1 and CDR2 are SGHNT and YYREEE (reference sequence). The V gene lost 4 bases and the J gene lost 5 bases, with 21 bases spanning the gap. The CDR3 is made up of 16 amino acids. TCRdb re-derived calls from the 5' RACE reads in MiXCR, one entry per CDR3 protein. The sample lists more than 400,000 distinct CDR3 sequences; 12% to 15% were seen once. In its sample, this clonotype was seen a few times. A further study also used this sample, focusing on yellow fever vaccine responses in identical twins. That investigation notes: Among the twins, the vaccine T cell response reportedly seemed partly convergent and partly personalized.

The chain combines TRBV5-4 with TRBJ2-5; weak D call: TRBD2 (6 bases). Material: CD4+ T cells sorted from blood. This TCR was sampled from a young woman in good health. The CDR3 bases are TGTGCCAGCAGCCGCAGACTAGACCGGAATACGGAGACCCAGTACTTC. Its protein product is CASSRRLDRNTETQYF.